The T cell receptor (beta chain) under discussion was sequenced for a study of cytomegalovirus exposure and HLA in healthy donors. Study background: It was reported in a later analysis that the same platform had been used for the 120 validation repertoires as for the roughly 670 first-cohort repertoires.

Libraries were prepared by immunoSEQ multiplex PCR; TCRdb keeps only in-frame clonotypes and omits some of them. The sample holds about 170,000 clones, around 87% seen once. For this clone: Its antigen is unknown.

There are 13 residues in the CDR3. Germline V gene sequence: CDR1 SGHRS, CDR2 YFSETQ. The V and J ends lost 3 bases and 8 bases respectively, with 12 bases between them. Study-wide results and limits: Specificity of three CMV-associated chains for CMV antigens was verified in vitro. Cytomegalovirus-associated TCR beta chains were listed, numbering 164.

Sequenced: PBMCs. This sequence was found in a woman aged 25 to 39 in good health and CMV-seronegative. This rearrangement joins TRBV5-1 to TRBJ2-1, with D tentatively TRBD2 (5 bases). In DNA form, the CDR3 reads TGCGCCAGCAGCTCCCGGGCCGGGGATGAGCAGTTCTTC. Encoded protein: CASSSRAGDEQFF.